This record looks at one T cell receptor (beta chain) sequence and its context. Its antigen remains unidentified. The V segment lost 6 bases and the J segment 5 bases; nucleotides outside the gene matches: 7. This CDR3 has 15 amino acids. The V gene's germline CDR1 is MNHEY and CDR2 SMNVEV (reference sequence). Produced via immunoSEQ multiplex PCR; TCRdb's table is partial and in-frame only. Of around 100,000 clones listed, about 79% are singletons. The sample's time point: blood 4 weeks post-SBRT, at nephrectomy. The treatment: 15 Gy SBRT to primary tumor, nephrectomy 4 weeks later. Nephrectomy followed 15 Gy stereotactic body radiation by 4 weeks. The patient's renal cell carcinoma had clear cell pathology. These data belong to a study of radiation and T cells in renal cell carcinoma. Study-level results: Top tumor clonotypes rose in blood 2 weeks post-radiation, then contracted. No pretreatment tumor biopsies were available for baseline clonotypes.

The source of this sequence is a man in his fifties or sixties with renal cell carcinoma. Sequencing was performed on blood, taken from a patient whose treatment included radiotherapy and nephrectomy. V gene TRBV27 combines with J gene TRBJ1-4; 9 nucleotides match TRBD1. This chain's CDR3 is CASSQTGTGNEKLFF. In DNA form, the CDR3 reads TGTGCCAGCAGCCAAACCGGGACAGGGAATGAAAAACTGTTTTTT.